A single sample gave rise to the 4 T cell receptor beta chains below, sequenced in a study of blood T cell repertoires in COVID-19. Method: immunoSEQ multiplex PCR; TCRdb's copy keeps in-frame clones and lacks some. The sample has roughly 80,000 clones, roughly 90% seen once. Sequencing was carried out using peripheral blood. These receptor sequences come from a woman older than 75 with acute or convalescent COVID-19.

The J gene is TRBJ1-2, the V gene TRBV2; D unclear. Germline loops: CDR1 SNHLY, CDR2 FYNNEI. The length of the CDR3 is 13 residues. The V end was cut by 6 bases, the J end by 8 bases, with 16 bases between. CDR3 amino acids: CASSSGREWGYTF. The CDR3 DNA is TGTGCCAGCAGCTCCGGGAGGGAGTGGGGCTACACCTTC.

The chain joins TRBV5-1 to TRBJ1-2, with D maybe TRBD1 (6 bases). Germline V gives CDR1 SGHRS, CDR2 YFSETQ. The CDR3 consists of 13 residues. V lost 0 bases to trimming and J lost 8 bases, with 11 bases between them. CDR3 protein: CASSLATGLGYTF. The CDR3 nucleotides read TGCGCCAGCAGCTTGGCAACAGGGTTGGGCTACACCTTC.

In DNA form, the CDR3 reads TGCAGCGTTGATGTGACAGCGATGAACACTGAAGCTTTCTTT. This translates into CSVDVTAMNTEAFF. The chain links TRBV29-1 to TRBJ1-1; a possible D gene is TRBD1 (5 bases). V was cut by 3 bases and J by 0 bases, with 11 bases left in between. Germline V CDR1 and CDR2: SQVTM, ANQGSEA. CDR3 length equals 14 residues.

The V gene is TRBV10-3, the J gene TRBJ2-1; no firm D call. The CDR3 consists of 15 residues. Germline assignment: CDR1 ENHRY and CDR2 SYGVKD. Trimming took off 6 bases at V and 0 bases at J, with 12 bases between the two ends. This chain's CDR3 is CAISLDLSSYNEQFF. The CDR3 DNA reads TGTGCCATCAGCCTCGACTTGAGCTCCTACAATGAGCAGTTCTTC.